This entry lists 3 T cell receptor beta chains sequenced from one sample in a study of long-term antiretroviral therapy in people with HIV (dated by TCRdb to the early 2020s). Sequencing of the TRB variable region was done with the immunoSEQ hsTCRB v3.0 assay at survey level resolution. Entries here come from immuneACCESS through TCRdb and include only in-frame sequences with V and J called. Some clones fail to appear in such tables; in the studies checked, an unresolved V gene covers under half of the shortfall, and the cause of the remainder is unknown. The sample table contains 19,000 or so clones; only one count was recorded for less than 85% of them. The ten largest account for roughly 8% of the sample. The specimen was unsorted PBMCs, collected 0.9 years after starting antiretroviral therapy. The receptors originated from a man younger than 35 with HIV.

This rearrangement joins TRBV10-3 to TRBJ2-1; D is possibly TRBD1 (5 bases). Germline loops: CDR1 ENHRY, CDR2 SYGVKD. Trimming pared 3 bases from V and 8 bases from J, leaving 8 bases between. The CDR3 has 12 residues. CDR3 sequence reads: CAISEQADEQFF. The DNA of the CDR3 is TGTGCCATCAGTGAACAGGCGGATGAGCAGTTCTTC.

This chain links TRBV9 with TRBJ1-5; D is unclear. Germline V CDR1 and CDR2: SGDLS, YYNGEE. V was cut by 0 bases and J by 3 bases, with 10 bases left in between. This CDR3 region has 15 residues. Here the CDR3 reads CASSVAGNFNQPQHF. CDR3 DNA sequence: TGTGCCAGCAGCGTAGCCGGGAATTTCAATCAGCCCCAGCATTTT.

This clone was recorded only once. The V gene is TRBV6-5, the J gene TRBJ1-4; D is undetermined. Trimming removed 3 bases at V and 4 bases at J, with 15 bases between. Per the germline V gene, CDR1 is MNHEY and CDR2 is SVGAGI. The CDR3 has 16 amino acids. The CDR3 bases are TGTGCCAGCAGTTATATGTCGGACGGACTTAATGAAAAACTGTTTTTT. It translates to CASSYMSDGLNEKLFF.